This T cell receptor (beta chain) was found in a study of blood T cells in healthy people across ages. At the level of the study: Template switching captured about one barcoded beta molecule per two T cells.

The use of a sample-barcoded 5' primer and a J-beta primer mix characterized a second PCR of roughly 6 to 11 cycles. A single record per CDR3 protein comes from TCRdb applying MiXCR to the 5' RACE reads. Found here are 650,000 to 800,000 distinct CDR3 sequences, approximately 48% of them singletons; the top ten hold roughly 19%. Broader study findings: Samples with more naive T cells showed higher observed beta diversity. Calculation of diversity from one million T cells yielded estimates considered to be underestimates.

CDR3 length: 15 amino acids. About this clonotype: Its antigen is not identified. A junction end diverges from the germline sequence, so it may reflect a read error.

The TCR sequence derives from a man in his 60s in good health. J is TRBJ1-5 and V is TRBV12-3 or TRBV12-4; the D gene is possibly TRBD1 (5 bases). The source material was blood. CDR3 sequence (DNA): TGTGCCAGCAGACCGGCAGGGTCTGGCAATCGGCCCCAGCATTTT. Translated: CASRPAGSGNRPQHF.